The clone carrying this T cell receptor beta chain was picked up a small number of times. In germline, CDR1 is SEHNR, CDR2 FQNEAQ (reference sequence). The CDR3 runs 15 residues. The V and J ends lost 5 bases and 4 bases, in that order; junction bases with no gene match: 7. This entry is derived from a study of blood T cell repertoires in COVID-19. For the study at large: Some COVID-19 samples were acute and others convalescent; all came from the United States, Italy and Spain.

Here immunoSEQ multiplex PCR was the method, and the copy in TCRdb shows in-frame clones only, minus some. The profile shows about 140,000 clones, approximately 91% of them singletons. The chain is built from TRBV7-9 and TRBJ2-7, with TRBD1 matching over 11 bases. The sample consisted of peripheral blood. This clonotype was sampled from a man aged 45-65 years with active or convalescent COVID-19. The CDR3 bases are TGTGCCAGCAGCGATTCCGGGACAGGGGGGTACGAGCAGTACTTC. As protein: CASSDSGTGGYEQYF. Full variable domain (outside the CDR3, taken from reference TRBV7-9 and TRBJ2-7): DTGVSQNPRHKITKRGQNVTFRCDPISEHNRLYWYRQTLGQGPEFLTYFQNEAQLEKSRLLSDRFSAERPKGSFSTLEIQRTEQGDSAMYLCASSDSGTGGYEQYFGPGTRLTVT.